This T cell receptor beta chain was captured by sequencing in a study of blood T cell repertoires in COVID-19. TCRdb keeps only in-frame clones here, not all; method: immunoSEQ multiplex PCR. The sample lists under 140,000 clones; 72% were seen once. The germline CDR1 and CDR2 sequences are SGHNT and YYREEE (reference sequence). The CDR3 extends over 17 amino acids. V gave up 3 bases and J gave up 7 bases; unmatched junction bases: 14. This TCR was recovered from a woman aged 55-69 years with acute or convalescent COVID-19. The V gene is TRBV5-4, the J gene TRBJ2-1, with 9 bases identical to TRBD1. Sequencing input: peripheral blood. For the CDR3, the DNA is TGTGCCAGCAGCTCTACCGCCGGGACAGGGCTAGGGAATGAGCAGTTCTTC. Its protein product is CASSSTAGTGLGNEQFF.